This TCR beta chain was observed in a study of OX40 agonist ivuxolimab in advanced cancers. Germline-derived CDR1 and CDR2 are WNHNN and SYGVQD (reference sequence). J was trimmed by 6 bases and V by 5 bases; bases with no gene match: 3. CDR3 length: 14 amino acids. Generated by immunoSEQ multiplex PCR, the TCRdb table keeps only in-frame clones and is missing some. The table shows around 20,000 clones, with approximately 78% occurring only once. Systemic immunosuppression or autoimmune disease history was grounds to exclude patients. The chain links TRBV10-1 to TRBJ1-4; TRBD1 aligns across 10 bases. Specimen: CD4+ or CD8+ T cells sorted from blood, collected in a trial of the OX40 agonist ivuxolimab. The sequence came from an adult with an advanced solid tumor such as melanoma, head and neck, liver or kidney cancer. This chain's CDR3 is CASSTGTGDEKLFF. Written as DNA, the CDR3 is TGCGCCAGCAGTACCGGGACAGGGGATGAAAAACTGTTTTTT.